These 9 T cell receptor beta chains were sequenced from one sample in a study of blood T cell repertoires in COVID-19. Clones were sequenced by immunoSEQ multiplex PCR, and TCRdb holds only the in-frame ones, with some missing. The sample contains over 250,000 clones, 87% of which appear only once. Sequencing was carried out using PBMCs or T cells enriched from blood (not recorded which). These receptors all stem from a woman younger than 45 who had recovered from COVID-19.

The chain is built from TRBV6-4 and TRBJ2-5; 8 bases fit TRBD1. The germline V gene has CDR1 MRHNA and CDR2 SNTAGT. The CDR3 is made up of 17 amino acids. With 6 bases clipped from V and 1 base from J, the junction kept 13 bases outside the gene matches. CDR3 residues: CASRKKRTGNPQETQYF. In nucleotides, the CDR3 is TGTGCCAGCAGGAAAAAGCGGACAGGGAACCCCCAAGAGACCCAGTACTTC.

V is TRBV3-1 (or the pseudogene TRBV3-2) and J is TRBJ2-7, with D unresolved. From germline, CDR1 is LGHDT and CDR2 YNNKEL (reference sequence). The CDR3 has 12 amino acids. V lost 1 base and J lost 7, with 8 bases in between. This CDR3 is CASSQVFSEQYF. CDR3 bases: TGTGCCAGCAGCCAAGTTTTTAGTGAGCAGTACTTC.

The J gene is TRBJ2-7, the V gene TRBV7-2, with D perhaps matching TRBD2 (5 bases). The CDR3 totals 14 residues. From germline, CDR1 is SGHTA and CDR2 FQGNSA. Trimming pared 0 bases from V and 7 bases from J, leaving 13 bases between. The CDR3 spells CASSLASARREQYF. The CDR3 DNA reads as TGTGCCAGCAGCTTAGCTTCGGCTAGGAGGGAGCAGTACTTC.

The CDR3 DNA follows: TGTGCCAGCAGTTTATATCCGTTCTACGAGCAGTACTTC. This codes for CASSLYPFYEQYF. The rearrangement joins TRBV27 to TRBJ2-7; no definite D call. The CDR3 covers 13 residues. The V gene's germline CDR1 is MNHEY and CDR2 SMNVEV (reference sequence). The ends were cut back, 1 base at V and 3 bases at J, with 7 bases in the middle.

CDR3 in amino acids: CASSYLQGPLHF. The DNA of the CDR3 is TGTGCCAGCAGTTACTTACAGGGTCCCCTCCACTTT. The chain links TRBV6-5 to TRBJ1-6; a possible D gene is TRBD1 (6 bases). Trimming stripped 1 base from V and 13 bases from J, with 8 bases between. The CDR3 length is 12 residues. Germline CDR1 is MNHEY and CDR2 is SVGAGI.

The CDR3 nucleotides read TGCAGCGTGAGGTTGGGTCCCCATAGCACAGATACGCAGTATTTT. The encoded protein is CSVRLGPHSTDTQYF. J is TRBJ2-3 and V is TRBV29-1; D is undetermined. Germline V gene sequence: CDR1 SQVTM, CDR2 ANQGSEA. The CDR3 runs to 15 residues. The germline V and J ends were trimmed by 6 bases and 0 bases, with 16 bases remaining between them.

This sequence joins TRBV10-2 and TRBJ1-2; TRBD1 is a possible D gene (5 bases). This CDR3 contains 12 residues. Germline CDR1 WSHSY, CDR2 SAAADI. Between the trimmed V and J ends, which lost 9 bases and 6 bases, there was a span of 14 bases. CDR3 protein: CASGTGGNGYTF. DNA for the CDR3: TGCGCCAGTGGGACGGGGGGGAATGGCTACACCTTC.

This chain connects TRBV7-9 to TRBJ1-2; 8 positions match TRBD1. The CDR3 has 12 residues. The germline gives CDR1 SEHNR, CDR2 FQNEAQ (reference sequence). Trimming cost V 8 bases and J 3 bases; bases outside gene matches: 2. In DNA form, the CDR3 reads TGTGCCAGCCTACAGGGGGACTATGGCTACACCTTC. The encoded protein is CASLQGDYGYTF. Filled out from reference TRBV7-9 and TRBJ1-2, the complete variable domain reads DTGVSQNPRHKITKRGQNVTFRCDPISEHNRLYWYRQTLGQGPEFLTYFQNEAQLEKSRLLSDRFSAERPKGSFSTLEIQRTEQGDSAMYLCASLQGDYGYTFGSGTRLTVV.

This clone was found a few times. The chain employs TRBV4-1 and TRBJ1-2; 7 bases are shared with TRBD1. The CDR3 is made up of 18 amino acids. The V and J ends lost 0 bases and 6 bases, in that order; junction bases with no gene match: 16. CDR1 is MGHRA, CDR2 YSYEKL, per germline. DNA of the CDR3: TGCGCCAGCAGCCAAGATGTGGTCCGAGGCAGGGGGATAGATGGCTACACCTTC. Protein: CASSQDVVRGRGIDGYTF.